These 26 T cell receptor beta chains originate from one sample sequenced in a study of OX40 agonist ivuxolimab in advanced cancers. This table comes from immunoSEQ multiplex PCR, and its TCRdb copy is limited to in-frame clones, with some not included. The sample has about 19,000 clones; around 68% are singletons. Sequenced material: CD4+ or CD8+ T cells sorted from blood, taken in a trial of the OX40 agonist ivuxolimab. All receptors come from an adult with an advanced solid tumor such as melanoma, head and neck, liver or kidney cancer.

The chain employs TRBV7-8 and TRBJ2-2; D gene ambiguous. Germline lookup yields CDR1 SGHVS and CDR2 FQNEAQ. The CDR3 is 16 residues long. The V and J ends lost 0 bases and 6 bases respectively, with 14 bases between them. The CDR3 here is CASSLAGNGWAGELFF. The CDR3 coding sequence is TGTGCCAGCAGCTTAGCGGGGAACGGGTGGGCCGGGGAGCTGTTTTTT.

The V gene is TRBV5-7, the J gene TRBJ2-7; 10 bases fit TRBD2. TRBV5-7 falls under the ORF class, with uncertain function. This CDR3 contains 17 residues. The V gene end was trimmed by 4 bases and the J gene end by 5 bases; junction bases not matched to a gene: 15. The CDR3 DNA sequence: TGTGCCAGCAGCCTACGGGGAAGCGGGAGGGCCGATGACGAGCAGTACTTC. Protein sequence: CASSLRGSGRADDEQYF.

The rearrangement links TRBV6-5 to TRBJ1-1, with unresolved D. Germline V gene lookup returns CDR1 MNHEY and CDR2 SVGAGI. There are 12 residues in the CDR3. Trimming pared 4 bases from V and 6 bases from J, leaving 9 bases between. The CDR3 coding sequence is TGTGCCAGCAGTTCAGTGGGCGCTGAAGCTTTCTTT. Amino acid sequence: CASSSVGAEAFF.

By its share, this clone is large (0.1 to 1%). The chain uses TRBV29-1 and TRBJ1-3; 7 nucleotides align to TRBD1. This CDR3 is 13 amino acids long. With V trimmed by 5 bases and J by 4 bases, 5 bases remained unmatched. Germline-derived CDR1 and CDR2 are SQVTM and ANQGSEA. The CDR3 reads CSVWDSLGNTIYF. The CDR3 nucleotides read TGCAGCGTTTGGGACAGCTTGGGAAACACCATATATTTT. Combining the CDR3 with reference TRBV29-1 and TRBJ1-3 gives the whole variable domain SAVISQKPSRDICQRGTSLTIQCQVDSQVTMMFWYRQQPGQSLTLIATANQGSEATYESGFVIDKFPISRPNLTFSTLTVSNMSPEDSSIYLCSVWDSLGNTIYFGEGSWLTVV.

This clone was found a few times. The rearrangement joins TRBV19 to TRBJ1-5; D is perhaps TRBD1 (5 bases). CDR3 length: 15 residues. Trimming removed 3 bases at V and 4 bases at J, with 13 bases between. CDR1 is LNHDA, CDR2 SQIVND, per germline (reference sequence). The DNA of the CDR3 is TGTGCCAGTAGTATGGGGACTTCTCTTAATCAGCCCCAGCATTTT. Translating it yields CASSMGTSLNQPQHF.

This rearrangement joins TRBV25-1 to TRBJ2-3; tentative D call: TRBD2 (6 bases). The CDR3 is made up of 14 amino acids. Per germline, CDR1 MGHDK and CDR2 SYGVNS. V was shortened by 6 bases and J by 2 bases, with 12 bases between the two germline ends. The CDR3, as DNA: TGTGCCAGCAGGGACTGGGGGGACACAGATACGCAGTATTTT. Translated, it gives CASRDWGDTDTQYF.

This chain links TRBV28 with TRBJ2-3; TRBD1 matches 7 bases. The CDR3 runs 17 residues. Germline V gene data show CDR1 as MDHEN and CDR2 as SYDVKM. V dropped 6 bases and J dropped 0; count of bases not matched to a gene: 12. CDR3 DNA: TGTGCCAGCAGCGACCAGGACAGGCTCGCAAGCACAGATACGCAGTATTTT. Protein sequence: CASSDQDRLASTDTQYF.

In its sample, this clone was seen a few times. V is TRBV21-1 and J is TRBJ2-5; the D call in the table, TRBD1, was not verified against the DNA. TRBV21-1 is an annotated pseudogene. There are 13 residues in the CDR3. CDR3 in amino acids: CASSGHSQETQYF. DNA for the CDR3: TGTGCCAGCAGCGGACATTCTCAAGAGACCCAGTACTTC.

This clone has just a few counts. The rearrangement links TRBV6-1 to TRBJ1-5, with D hard to call. In germline, CDR1 is MNHNS, CDR2 SASEGT. Deletions cut 1 base from V and 2 bases from J, with 12 bases between. There are 16 residues in the CDR3. The CDR3, as DNA: TGTGCCAGCAGTGAAGAGGAGAGGTGGGGCAATCAGCCCCAGCATTTT. This gives the protein CASSEEERWGNQPQHF.

The rearrangement links TRBV5-4 to TRBJ2-7; D is tentatively TRBD1 or TRBD2 (5 bases each). Germline V gene lookup returns CDR1 SGHNT and CDR2 YYREEE (reference sequence). The CDR3 runs to 13 residues. The V and J ends lost 4 bases and 3 bases respectively, with 11 bases between them. The DNA of the CDR3 is TGTGCCAGCAGCAAAACAGGAGGCTACGAGCAGTACTTC. Translating gives CASSKTGGYEQYF.

This clone was recorded only once. The chain carries TRBV28 and TRBJ1-1, with D uncertain. CDR3 length equals 14 residues. Germline loops: CDR1 MDHEN, CDR2 SYDVKM. Trimming left V 2 bases short and J 1 base short, with 8 bases between. The CDR3 is CASSLGTENTEAFF. The CDR3 bases are TGTGCCAGCAGTTTAGGAACAGAGAACACTGAAGCTTTCTTT.

V gene TRBV28 combines with J gene TRBJ1-3; TRBD1 is a possible D gene (5 bases). Germline CDR1 MDHEN, CDR2 SYDVKM. This CDR3 region has 12 residues. V was pared by 6 bases and J by 8 bases, with 11 bases between. Written as DNA, the CDR3 is TGTGCCAGCAGAAGAAGGGGTGACACCATATATTTT. It codes for CASRRRGDTIYF.

This chain joins TRBV2 and TRBJ2-7; D not resolved. The V and J ends lost 6 bases and 4 bases respectively, with 4 bases between them. Per germline, CDR1 SNHLY and CDR2 FYNNEI. The CDR3 totals 10 residues. The CDR3 sequence is CASSTYEQYF. The CDR3 DNA reads as TGTGCCAGCAGCACGTACGAGCAGTACTTC. The complete variable domain, with remaining parts taken from reference TRBV2 and TRBJ2-7, reads EPEVTQTPSHQVTQMGQEVILRCVPISNHLYFYWYRQILGQKVEFLVSFYNNEISEKSEIFDDQFSVERPDGSNFTLKIRSTKLEDSAMYFCASSTYEQYFGPGTRLTVT.

The chain links TRBV15 to TRBJ2-1; TRBD2 matches 7 bases. The J segment lost 4 bases and the V segment lost 3 bases, leaving 6 bases of the junction unmatched. Germline values: CDR1 LNHNV, CDR2 YYDKDF (reference sequence). The CDR3 loop spans 15 amino acids. Here the CDR3 DNA reads TGTGCCACCAGCAGGACGGGAGGAGGATACAATGAGCAGTTCTTC. Translated: CATSRTGGGYNEQFF.

This clone was detected only once. The rearrangement uses TRBV4-1 and TRBJ2-7; 7 bases line up with TRBD2. The germline V gene has CDR1 MGHRA and CDR2 YSYEKL. The V and J ends lost 1 base and 3 bases, in that order; junction bases with no gene match: 6. The CDR3 runs 15 residues. CDR3 DNA sequence: TGCGCCAGCAGCCAAGTCCGGGGGGACCACTACGAGCAGTACTTC. It codes for CASSQVRGDHYEQYF.

V gene TRBV7-9 combines with J gene TRBJ1-2; D is unclear. This CDR3 comprises 14 residues. Germline CDR1 and CDR2: SEHNR and FQNEAQ (reference sequence). Between the trimmed V and J ends, which lost 4 bases and 3 bases, there was a span of 12 bases. CDR3 nucleotide sequence: TGTGCCAGCAGCTCAACAACGGTGGACTATGGCTACACCTTC. It translates to CASSSTTVDYGYTF.

J is TRBJ2-5 and V is TRBV11-2; D is perhaps TRBD2 (6 bases). With 5 bases removed from V and 1 base from J, the gap between germline ends came to 17 bases. This CDR3 has 16 residues. Per the germline V gene, CDR1 is SGHAT and CDR2 is FQNNGV. The CDR3 spells CASSTGGVVIQETQYF. The CDR3 DNA follows: TGTGCCAGCAGCACAGGAGGGGTTGTAATCCAAGAGACCCAGTACTTC.

This clone has more than one count but fewer than ten. This sequence joins TRBV6-6 and TRBJ2-7; D could derive from TRBD1 or TRBD2 (5 bases each). V lost 6 bases, J lost 9 bases, and 18 bases lay in between. Germline values: CDR1 MNHNY, CDR2 SVGAGI (reference sequence). The CDR3 length is 13 residues. CDR3 coding DNA: TGTGCCAGCAGCCGGGACCTAGGGGAAAGGCAGTACTTC. Residues: CASSRDLGERQYF.

The chain combines TRBV29-1 with TRBJ2-7; possibly TRBD1 or TRBD2 for D (5 bases each). CDR1 and CDR2 (germline): SQVTM, ANQGSEA. The ends were cut back, 7 bases at V and 4 bases at J, with 20 bases in the middle. The length of the CDR3 is 14 residues. The CDR3 coding sequence is TGCAGCGCTTGGGACGGCGGTAGGCGGTACGAGCAGTACTTC. Its translation is CSAWDGGRRYEQYF.

This chain connects TRBV6-6 to TRBJ2-1; D ambiguous. In germline, CDR1 is MNHNY, CDR2 SVGAGI (reference sequence). Trimming took 0 bases from V and 8 from J, leaving 2 bases between them. CDR3 size: 11 residues. CDR3 sequence (DNA): TGTGCCAGCAGTTACTCGCATGAGCAGTTCTTC. Protein: CASSYSHEQFF.

CDR3 loop: CASSALTGRQETQYF. As DNA, the CDR3 is TGTGCCAGCAGCGCCTTGACAGGGAGACAAGAGACCCAGTACTTC. The chain has TRBV9 and TRBJ2-5; the match to TRBD1 covers 7 bases. Germline V CDR1 and CDR2: SGDLS, YYNGEE. The CDR3 totals 15 residues. The trim removed 3 bases at V and 2 bases at J, leaving 7 bases unmatched.

This sequence joins TRBV19 and TRBJ2-3; D might be TRBD1 (6 bases). Trimming cost V 4 bases and J 2 bases, with 13 bases left between them. Looked up from germline, CDR1 is LNHDA and CDR2 is SQIVND (reference sequence). The CDR3 extends over 15 amino acids. CDR3 bases: TGTGCCAGTAGTACGACAGGATACTACACAGATACGCAGTATTTT. This codes for CASSTTGYYTDTQYF.

This clone was seen a single time. The chain is built from TRBV6-1 and TRBJ2-3, with 11 nucleotides matching TRBD1. Per germline, CDR1 MNHNS and CDR2 SASEGT. CDR3 length: 15 residues. With 3 bases clipped from V and 4 bases from J, the junction kept 3 bases outside the gene matches. The CDR3: CASSEDRGRPDTQYF. Here the CDR3 DNA reads TGTGCCAGCAGTGAGGACAGGGGGCGCCCAGATACGCAGTATTTT.

The chain carries TRBV29-1 and TRBJ2-2; D is possibly TRBD1 (5 bases). CDR1 and CDR2 (germline): SQVTM, ANQGSEA. This CDR3 has 16 residues. V lost 7 bases and J 2 bases, leaving 20 bases between the germline ends. CDR3 DNA sequence: TGCAGCGCCGCCTTCGAACAGGTTTTTAACACCGGGGAGCTGTTTTTT. Translating it yields CSAAFEQVFNTGELFF.

This chain connects TRBV19 to TRBJ2-2; D gene uncertain. CDR1 is LNHDA and CDR2 is SQIVND in the germline V gene (reference sequence). Trimming stripped 1 base from V and 5 bases from J, with 14 bases between. This CDR3 comprises 16 residues. Written as DNA, the CDR3 is TGTGCCAGTAGTATAGTGGCGAGCCCGCGAACCGGGGAGCTGTTTTTT. Protein: CASSIVASPRTGELFF.

The V call is TRBV6-5, the J call TRBJ2-7; maybe TRBD2 (5 bases). Germline V gene data show CDR1 as MNHEY and CDR2 as SVGAGI. CDR3 size: 15 residues. The germline V and J ends were trimmed by 4 bases and 4 bases, with 17 bases remaining between them. CDR3 nucleotides: TGTGCCAGCAGTTCCCCTCGGGTAGGAGGTTACGAGCAGTACTTC. This encodes CASSSPRVGGYEQYF.